Each of the 18 T cell receptor beta chains below was sequenced from the same sample in a study of T cells in Graves' hyperthyroidism and ophthalmopathy. Amplification yielded TCR beta CDR3 regions, with RNA transcripts as the source. TCR CDR3 underwent first-round RT-PCR with the HTBI primer set. Using its own MiXCR run on the multiplex PCR reads, TCRdb lists one record per CDR3 protein. Of hundreds of thousands of distinct CDR3 sequences in the sample, 15% to 20% were seen once. Sequences were obtained from blood. These receptors all stem from a woman aged 25 to 39 with Graves' hyperthyroidism.

This clonotype was seen more than once but under ten times. The V gene is TRBV20-1, the J gene TRBJ1-2; 10 bases are a match to TRBD1. The CDR3 consists of 15 residues. Looked up from germline, CDR1 is DFQATT and CDR2 is SNEGSKA (reference sequence). Losses at the gene ends were 0 bases for V and 4 bases for J; bases not matched to a gene: 5. CDR3 region: CSARDRDRGLYGYTF. CDR3 bases: TGCAGTGCTAGAGACAGGGACAGGGGTCTCTATGGCTACACCTTC.

The sample holds many counts of this clonotype. The CDR3 nucleotides are TGCGCCAGCAGCACCGGACAGGAACTATCTGAAGCTTTCTTT. It translates to CASSTGQELSEAFF. J is TRBJ1-1 and V is TRBV5-1; 7 bases are shared with TRBD1. The CDR3 is made up of 14 amino acids. Trimming cost V 4 bases and J 6 bases; bases outside gene matches: 9. The germline V gene encodes CDR1 SGHRS and CDR2 YFSETQ.

This clonotype was detected only a few times. This sequence joins TRBV18 and TRBJ2-7, with D perhaps matching TRBD1 (5 bases). Trimming removed 0 bases at V and 1 base at J, with 13 bases between. This CDR3 comprises 16 residues. In germline, CDR1 is KGHSH, CDR2 LQKENI. Written as DNA, the CDR3 is TGTGCCAGCTCACCACCGCGGCAGGGAACATCCTACGAGCAGTACTTC. Encoded protein: CASSPPRQGTSYEQYF.

This CDR3 reads CAWSSGTGGYEQYF. The DNA of the CDR3 is TGTGCCTGGTCGAGCGGGACAGGGGGATACGAGCAGTACTTC. The chain recombines TRBV30 with TRBJ2-7, with 11 bases aligning to TRBD1. V dropped 5 bases and J dropped 4; count of bases not matched to a gene: 7. This CDR3 spans 14 amino acids. Germline V lookup: CDR1 GTSNPN, CDR2 SVGIG (reference sequence).

This clonotype was found many times. V usage is TRBV2 and J usage is TRBJ1-4, with D unresolved. Germline assignment: CDR1 SNHLY and CDR2 FYNNEI. V gave up 5 bases and J gave up 1 base, with 5 bases separating them. CDR3 length: 13 amino acids. The CDR3 loop reads CASSTGTNEKLFF. The CDR3 nucleotides are TGTGCCAGCAGTACGGGAACTAATGAAAAACTGTTTTTT.

The chain is built from TRBV7-2 and TRBJ2-1; D not certain. Germline CDR1 reads SGHTA; CDR2 reads FQGNSA. The CDR3 runs to 15 residues. The V end lost 3 bases, the J end lost 2 bases, and 11 bases lay between the germline ends. CDR3 protein: CASSFWVATYNEQFF. CDR3 DNA sequence: TGTGCCAGCAGCTTTTGGGTGGCGACCTACAATGAGCAGTTCTTC.

This clonotype was detected a few times. The CDR3 loop is CASSQITGEAFF. The DNA for the CDR3 is TGTGCCAGCAGCCAAATTACAGGGGAAGCTTTCTTT. The V call is TRBV14, the J call TRBJ1-1; a weak D match, TRBD1 (6 bases). Germline loops: CDR1 SGHDN, CDR2 FVKESK. The CDR3 is 12 amino acids. The V and J ends lost 2 bases and 8 bases respectively, with 9 bases between them.

This clonotype was detected a few times. This chain links TRBV11-2 with TRBJ2-7; 7 bases map to TRBD1. The germline gives CDR1 SGHAT, CDR2 FQNNGV. V shed 5 bases, J shed 0 bases, and the junction held 4 bases outside the gene matches. This CDR3 comprises 14 residues. CDR3 in amino acids: CASSGRTGSYEQYF. CDR3 DNA: TGTGCCAGCAGCGGCCGGACAGGCTCCTACGAGCAGTACTTC.

On this clonotype itself: This may come from a read error, since a much larger clone is one base off. The chain uses TRBV30 and TRBJ2-1; D is unresolved. Germline values: CDR1 GTSNPN, CDR2 SVGIG (reference sequence). This CDR3 region has 12 residues. The CDR3 sequence: CAWMNGYNEQSF. The CDR3, as DNA: TGTGCCTGGATGAACGGTTACAATGAGCAGTCCTTC. Using reference TRBV30 and TRBJ2-1 for the parts outside the CDR3, the full variable domain is SQTIHQWPATLVQPVGSPLSLECTVEGTSNPNLYWYRQAAGRGLQLLFYSVGIGQISSEVPQNLSASRPQDRQFILSSKKLLLSDSGFYLCAWMNGYNEQSFGPGTRLTVL.

Notes on this clonotype: A single base separates this from a much larger clone, so it may be a read error. CDR3 loop: CASSVVSGELFF. CDR3 DNA sequence: TGTGCCAGCAGCGTAGTGTCCGGGGAGCTGTTTTTT. J is TRBJ2-2 and V is TRBV9, with D hard to call. CDR1 SGDLS and CDR2 YYNGEE come from the germline V gene. The CDR3 has 12 residues. Between the trimmed V and J ends, which lost 0 bases and 6 bases, there was a span of 3 bases.

This clonotype occurred once. The chain couples TRBV4-2 to TRBJ2-7, with D perhaps matching TRBD1 (6 bases). The CDR3 is 17 amino acids. Germline loops: CDR1 LGHNA, CDR2 YNFKEQ. Trimming cost V 3 bases and J 5 bases, with 23 bases left between them. The chain's CDR3 is CASSQSYLQGIANEQYF. The CDR3 DNA reads as TGTGCCAGCAGCCAGAGCTACCTACAGGGTATCGCGAACGAGCAGTACTTC.

The chain employs TRBV5-1 and TRBJ2-3; TRBD1 matches at 7 bases. V gave up 4 bases and J gave up 6 bases; unmatched junction bases: 11. The CDR3 is 15 amino acids. Looked up from germline, CDR1 is SGHRS and CDR2 is YFSETQ. CDR3 loop: CASSRRPRGGDTQYF. The CDR3 nucleotides are TGCGCCAGCAGCCGAAGGCCCCGAGGGGGCGATACGCAGTATTTT.

The CDR3 here is CASSFRSIGELALHF. The CDR3, as DNA: TGTGCCAGCAGTTTTCGGTCCATCGGGGAATTGGCCCTCCACTTT. The V and J genes are TRBV27 and TRBJ1-6; D unclear. The V and J ends lost 3 bases and 14 bases respectively, with 20 bases between them. Germline V gene sequence: CDR1 MNHEY, CDR2 SMNVEV (reference sequence). The CDR3 is 15 amino acids.

The rearrangement joins TRBV24-1 to TRBJ1-2; possibly TRBD1 for D (6 bases). The CDR3 totals 14 residues. The germline CDR1 and CDR2 sequences are KGHDR and SFDVKD. The germline V and J ends were trimmed by 4 bases and 5 bases, with 13 bases remaining between them. Written as DNA, the CDR3 is TGTGCCACCAGTGACCCGGACAGAGGGTATGGCTACACCTTC. This translates into CATSDPDRGYGYTF.

This clonotype was seen repeatedly, ten times or more. The J gene is TRBJ1-1, the V gene TRBV12-3 or TRBV12-4, with D hard to call. Trimming pared 3 bases from V and 7 bases from J, leaving 12 bases between. The CDR3 loop spans 13 amino acids. The CDR3: CASSFGPYVEAFF. The CDR3 DNA sequence: TGTGCCAGCAGTTTCGGGCCGTACGTTGAAGCTTTCTTT.

The genes are TRBV19 and TRBJ1-1; the match to TRBD1 covers 7 bases. With 2 bases clipped from V and 5 bases from J, the junction kept 5 bases outside the gene matches. Germline CDR1 is LNHDA and CDR2 is SQIVND (reference sequence). The CDR3 extends over 14 amino acids. The CDR3 protein is CASSIKTGRTEAFF. The CDR3 DNA sequence: TGTGCCAGTAGTATAAAGACAGGGAGGACTGAAGCTTTCTTT.

At least ten counts were recorded for this clonotype. V is TRBV6-1 and J is TRBJ1-2; D not resolved. This CDR3 has 9 amino acids. Germline values: CDR1 MNHNS, CDR2 SASEGT. Deletions cut 8 bases from V and 8 bases from J, with 6 bases between. The chain's CDR3 is CASWVGYTF. Here the CDR3 DNA reads TGTGCCAGCTGGGTAGGCTACACCTTC.

The chain is built from TRBV20-1 and TRBJ1-5, with TRBD1 matching 9 bases. V trimming: 3 bases; J trimming: 4 bases; junction bases outside the gene matches: 7. The CDR3 is 15 residues long. The V gene's germline CDR1 is DFQATT and CDR2 SNEGSKA (reference sequence). The chain's CDR3 is CSARFGTGRNQPQHF. CDR3 in DNA: TGCAGTGCTAGGTTCGGGACAGGGCGAAATCAGCCCCAGCATTTT.